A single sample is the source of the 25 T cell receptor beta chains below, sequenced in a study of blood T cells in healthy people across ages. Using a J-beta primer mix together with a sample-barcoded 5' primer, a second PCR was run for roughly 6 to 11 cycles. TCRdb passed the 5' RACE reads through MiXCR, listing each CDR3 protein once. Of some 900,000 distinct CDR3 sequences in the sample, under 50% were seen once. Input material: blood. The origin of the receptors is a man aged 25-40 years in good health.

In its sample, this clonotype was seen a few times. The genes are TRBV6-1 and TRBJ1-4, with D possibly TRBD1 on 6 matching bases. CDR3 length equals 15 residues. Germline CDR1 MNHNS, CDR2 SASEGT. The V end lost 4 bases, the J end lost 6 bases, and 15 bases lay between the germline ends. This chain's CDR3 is CASSARAGVDEKLFF. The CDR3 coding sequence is TGTGCCAGCAGTGCAAGGGCAGGGGTTGATGAAAAACTGTTTTTT.

The DNA for the CDR3 is TGTGCCAGCAGGACTAGGTACACAGATACGCAGTATTTT. Translation: CASRTRYTDTQYF. The V gene is TRBV12-3 or TRBV12-4, the J gene TRBJ2-3, with D possibly TRBD2 on 6 matching bases. This CDR3 has 13 residues. V was cut by 6 bases and J by 2 bases, with 9 bases left in between.

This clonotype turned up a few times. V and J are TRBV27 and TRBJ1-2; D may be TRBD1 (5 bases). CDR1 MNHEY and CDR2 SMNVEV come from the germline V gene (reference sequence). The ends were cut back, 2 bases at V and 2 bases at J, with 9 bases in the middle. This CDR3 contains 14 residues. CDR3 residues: CASSLRGSNYGYTF. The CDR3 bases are TGTGCCAGCAGTTTAAGGGGATCCAACTATGGCTACACCTTC.

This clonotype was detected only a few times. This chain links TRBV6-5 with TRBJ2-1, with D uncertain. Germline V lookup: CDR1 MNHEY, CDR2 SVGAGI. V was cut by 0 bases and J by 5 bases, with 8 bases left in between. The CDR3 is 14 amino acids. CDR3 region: CASSYSGRNNEQFF. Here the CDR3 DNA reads TGTGCCAGCAGTTACTCGGGCAGGAACAATGAGCAGTTCTTC.

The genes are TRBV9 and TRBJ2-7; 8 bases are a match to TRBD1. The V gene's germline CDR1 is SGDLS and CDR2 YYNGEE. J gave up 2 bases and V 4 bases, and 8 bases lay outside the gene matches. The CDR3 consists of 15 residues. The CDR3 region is CASSRPRGRAYEQYF. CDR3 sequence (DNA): TGTGCCAGCAGCAGGCCCAGGGGGCGAGCCTACGAGCAGTACTTC.

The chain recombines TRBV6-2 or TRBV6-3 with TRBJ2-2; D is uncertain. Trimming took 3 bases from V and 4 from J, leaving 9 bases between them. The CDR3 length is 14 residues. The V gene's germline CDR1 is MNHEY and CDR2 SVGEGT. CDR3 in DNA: TGTGCCAGCAGTTATAGGCAGACCACCGGGGAGCTGTTTTTT. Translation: CASSYRQTTGELFF.

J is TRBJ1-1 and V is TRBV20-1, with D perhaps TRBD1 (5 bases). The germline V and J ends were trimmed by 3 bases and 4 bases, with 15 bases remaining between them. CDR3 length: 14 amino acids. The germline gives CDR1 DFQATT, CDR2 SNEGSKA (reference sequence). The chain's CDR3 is CSARGLPGSTEAFF. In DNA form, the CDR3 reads TGCAGTGCTAGGGGGTTGCCAGGGTCCACTGAAGCTTTCTTT.

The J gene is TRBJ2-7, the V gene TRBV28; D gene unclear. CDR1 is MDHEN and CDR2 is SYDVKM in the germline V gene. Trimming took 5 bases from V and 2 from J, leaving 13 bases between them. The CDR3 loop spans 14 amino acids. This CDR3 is CASSAPKTTYEQYF. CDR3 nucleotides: TGTGCCAGCAGTGCCCCGAAGACCACCTACGAGCAGTACTTC.

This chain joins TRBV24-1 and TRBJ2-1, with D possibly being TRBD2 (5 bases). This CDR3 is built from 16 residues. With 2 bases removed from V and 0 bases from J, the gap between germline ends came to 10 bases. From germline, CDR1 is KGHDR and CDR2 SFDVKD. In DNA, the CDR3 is TGTGCCACCAGTGATTCGGAGGACTTCTCCTACAATGAGCAGTTCTTC. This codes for CATSDSEDFSYNEQFF.

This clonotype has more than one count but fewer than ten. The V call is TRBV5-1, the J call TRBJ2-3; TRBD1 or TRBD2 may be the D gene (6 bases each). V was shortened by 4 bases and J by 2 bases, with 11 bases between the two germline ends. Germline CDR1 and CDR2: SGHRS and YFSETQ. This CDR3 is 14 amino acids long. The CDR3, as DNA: TGCGCCAGCAGCCCCGGGGGCTACACAGATACGCAGTATTTT. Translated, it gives CASSPGGYTDTQYF.

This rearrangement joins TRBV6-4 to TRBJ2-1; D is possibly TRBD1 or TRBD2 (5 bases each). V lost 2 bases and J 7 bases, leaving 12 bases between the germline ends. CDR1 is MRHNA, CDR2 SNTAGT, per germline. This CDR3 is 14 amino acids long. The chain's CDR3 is CASSDGLAGNEQFF. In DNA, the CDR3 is TGTGCCAGCAGTGACGGCCTAGCAGGGAATGAGCAGTTCTTC.

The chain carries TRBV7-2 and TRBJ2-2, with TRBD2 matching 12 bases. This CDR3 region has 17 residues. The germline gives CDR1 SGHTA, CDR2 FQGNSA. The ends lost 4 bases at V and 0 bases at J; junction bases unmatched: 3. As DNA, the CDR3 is TGTGCCAGCAGCTCGACTAGCGGGGGCTCGAACACCGGGGAGCTGTTTTTT. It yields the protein CASSSTSGGSNTGELFF.

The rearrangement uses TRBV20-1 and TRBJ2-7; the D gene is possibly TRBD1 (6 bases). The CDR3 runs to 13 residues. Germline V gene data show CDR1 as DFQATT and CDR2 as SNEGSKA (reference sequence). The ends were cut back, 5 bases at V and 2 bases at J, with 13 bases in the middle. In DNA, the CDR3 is TGCAGTGCTGACCGGGACATTGCCTACGAGCAGTACTTC. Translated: CSADRDIAYEQYF.

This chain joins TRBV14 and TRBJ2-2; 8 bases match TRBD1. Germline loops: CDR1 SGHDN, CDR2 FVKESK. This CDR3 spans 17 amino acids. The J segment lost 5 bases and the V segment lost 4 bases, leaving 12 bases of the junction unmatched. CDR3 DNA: TGTGCCAGCAGCCGACCCAGGACAGGGCATCGGACCGGGGAGCTGTTTTTT. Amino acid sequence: CASSRPRTGHRTGELFF.

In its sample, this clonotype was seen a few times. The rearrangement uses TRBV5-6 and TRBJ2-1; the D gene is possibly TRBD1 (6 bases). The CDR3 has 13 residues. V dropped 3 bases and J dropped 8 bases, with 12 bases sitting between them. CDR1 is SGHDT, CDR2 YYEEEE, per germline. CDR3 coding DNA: TGTGCCAGCAGCTCAGACAGGTCTGATGAGCAGTTCTTC. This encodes CASSSDRSDEQFF.

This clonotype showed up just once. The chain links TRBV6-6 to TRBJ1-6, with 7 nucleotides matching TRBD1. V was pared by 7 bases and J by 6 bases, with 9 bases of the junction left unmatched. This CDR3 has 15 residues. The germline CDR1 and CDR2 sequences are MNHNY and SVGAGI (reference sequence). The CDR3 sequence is CASISQGVRNSPLHF. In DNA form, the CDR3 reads TGTGCCAGCATCTCCCAGGGGGTCCGTAATTCACCCCTCCACTTT.

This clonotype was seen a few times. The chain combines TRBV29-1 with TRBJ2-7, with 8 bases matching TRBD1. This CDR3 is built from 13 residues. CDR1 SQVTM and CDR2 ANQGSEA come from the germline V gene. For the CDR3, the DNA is TGCAGTGCTGGGGACAGGAGCTCCTACGAGCAGTACTTC. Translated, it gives CSAGDRSSYEQYF.

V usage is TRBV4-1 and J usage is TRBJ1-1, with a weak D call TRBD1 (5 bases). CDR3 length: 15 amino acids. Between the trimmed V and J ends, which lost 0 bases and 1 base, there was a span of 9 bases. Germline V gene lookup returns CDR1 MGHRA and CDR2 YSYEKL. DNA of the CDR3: TGCGCCAGCAGCCAAGATCCCCAGGGGAACACTGAAGCTTTCTTT. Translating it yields CASSQDPQGNTEAFF.

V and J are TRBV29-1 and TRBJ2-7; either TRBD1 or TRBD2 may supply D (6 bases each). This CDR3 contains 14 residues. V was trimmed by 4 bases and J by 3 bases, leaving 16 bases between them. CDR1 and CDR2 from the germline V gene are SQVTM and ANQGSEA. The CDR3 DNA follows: TGCAGCGTTGGGGGGGTGGGGGCACGCTACGAGCAGTACTTC. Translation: CSVGGVGARYEQYF.

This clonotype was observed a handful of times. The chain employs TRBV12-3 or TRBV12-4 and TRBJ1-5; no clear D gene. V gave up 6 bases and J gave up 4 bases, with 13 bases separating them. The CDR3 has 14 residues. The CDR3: CASSPAMGNQPQHF. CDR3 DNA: TGTGCCAGCAGCCCCGCCATGGGAAATCAGCCCCAGCATTTT.

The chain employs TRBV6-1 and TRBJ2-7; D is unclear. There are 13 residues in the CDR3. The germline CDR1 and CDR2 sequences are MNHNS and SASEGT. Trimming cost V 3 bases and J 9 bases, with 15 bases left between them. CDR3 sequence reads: CASSDRQPTGQYF. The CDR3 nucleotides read TGTGCCAGCAGTGACCGGCAGCCTACGGGGCAGTACTTC.

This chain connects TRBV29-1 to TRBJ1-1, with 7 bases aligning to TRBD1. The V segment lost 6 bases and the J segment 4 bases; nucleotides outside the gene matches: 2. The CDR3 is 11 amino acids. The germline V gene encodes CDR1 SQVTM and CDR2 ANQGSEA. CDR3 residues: CSVTGVTEAFF. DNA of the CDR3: TGCAGCGTCACAGGGGTCACTGAAGCTTTCTTT.

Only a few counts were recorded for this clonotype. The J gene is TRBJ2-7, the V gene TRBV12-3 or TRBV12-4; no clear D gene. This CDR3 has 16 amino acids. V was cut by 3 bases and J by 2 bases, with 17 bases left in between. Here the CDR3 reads CASSFLVHEAPYEQYF. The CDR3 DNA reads TGTGCCAGCAGTTTCTTAGTTCACGAGGCCCCCTACGAGCAGTACTTC.

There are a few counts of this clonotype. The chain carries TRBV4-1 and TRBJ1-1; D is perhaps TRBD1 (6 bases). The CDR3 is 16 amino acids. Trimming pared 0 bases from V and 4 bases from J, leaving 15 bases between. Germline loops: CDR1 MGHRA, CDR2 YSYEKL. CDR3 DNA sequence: TGCGCCAGCAGCCAAGAAGGTGGGGGGCTGAGCACTGAAGCTTTCTTT. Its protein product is CASSQEGGGLSTEAFF.

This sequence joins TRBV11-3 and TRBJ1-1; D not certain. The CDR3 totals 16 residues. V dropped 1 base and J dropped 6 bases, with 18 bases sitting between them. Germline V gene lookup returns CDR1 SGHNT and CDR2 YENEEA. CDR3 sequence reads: CASSLVGRLGGAEAFF. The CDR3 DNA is TGTGCCAGCAGCTTAGTTGGACGGCTCGGAGGCGCTGAAGCTTTCTTT.